The T cell receptor beta chain under discussion was sequenced for a study of cytomegalovirus exposure and HLA in healthy donors. Sequencing was performed with immunoSEQ multiplex PCR; in TCRdb, only in-frame clones are kept and a portion is missing. This table holds over 100,000 clones, more than 75% found once. Study findings and constraints: Reported performance of the classifier showed diagnosis of cytomegalovirus status with high specificity and sensitivity. A few chains tied to CMV proved CMV antigen-specific in vitro. Within the approximately 130 validation repertoires, first-cohort TCR clusters tended to co-occur, according to a later analysis. The authors listed approximately 160 TCR beta chains as cytomegalovirus-associated.

Comment on this clone: Its antigen is currently unknown.

V was pared by 3 bases and J by 7 bases, with 15 bases between. CDR1 is PRHDT and CDR2 is FYEKMQ in the germline V gene (reference sequence). This CDR3 contains 14 residues. The chain has TRBV13 and TRBJ1-1, with D possibly matching TRBD1 (5 bases). The sequenced sample was PBMCs. The clonotype originates from a woman aged 18-29 years in good health and CMV-seropositive. The CDR3 reads CASSLGLTDLEAFF. Here the CDR3 DNA reads TGTGCCAGCAGCTTGGGGCTCACGGACCTTGAAGCTTTCTTT. Supplemented by reference TRBV13 and TRBJ1-1, the full variable domain reads AAGVIQSPRHLIKEKRETATLKCYPIPRHDTVYWYQQGPGQDPQFLISFYEKMQSDKGSIPDRFSAQQFSDYHSELNMSSLELGDSALYFCASSLGLTDLEAFFGQGTRLTVV.